This is a list of T cell receptor beta chains from one sample in a study of control samples from healthy donors and cancer patients. Only in-frame clones appear in the TCRdb table, and some are missing; sequencing was by immunoSEQ multiplex PCR. The sample lists some 45,000 clones, roughly 80% occurring once. Sequenced material: blood. The receptors derive from a man between 60 and 75 years old in good health. The CDR3 runs from the conserved cysteine through the conserved F or W. A D gene is named only where the DNA matches it firmly. A row's size may be missing; if present it is once, few, many or a size class.

>NA|TRBJ2-2|TRBD2|TRBV2
CASSRLAGEAGELFF
TGTGCCAGCAGCCGACTAGCGGGAGAGGCCGGGGAGCTGTTTTTT
>few|TRBJ1-1|NA|TRBV28
CASIKGGANTEAFF
TGTGCCAGCATCAAGGGGGGGGCAAACACTGAAGCTTTCTTT
>NA|TRBJ1-1|TRBD1|TRBV6-6
CASTDPQGGKAFF
TGTGCCAGCACCGACCCACAGGGGGGAAAAGCTTTCTTT
>once|TRBJ2-2|TRBD2|TRBV4-1
CASSRRLAGGQGTGELFF
TGCGCCAGCAGCCGCCGACTAGCGGGAGGCCAGGGCACCGGGGAGCTGTTTTTT
>NA|TRBJ2-3|NA|TRBV28
CASSSLFGQKGTDTQYF
TGTGCCAGCAGTAGTTTATTTGGCCAGAAGGGAACAGATACGCAGTATTTT
>NA|TRBJ2-4|NA|TRBV2
CASSESHLLAKNIQYF
TGTGCCAGCAGTGAGTCCCATCTTCTAGCCAAAAACATTCAGTACTTC
>NA|TRBJ2-1|NA|TRBV6-1
CASSEVGRQYNEQFF
TGTGCCAGCAGTGAAGTAGGTCGGCAGTACAATGAGCAGTTCTTC
>NA|TRBJ2-7|TRBD1|TRBV27
CASRTGGYYEQYF
TGTGCCAGCAGGACAGGGGGCTACTACGAGCAGTACTTC
>NA|TRBJ2-3|NA|TRBV7-9
CASSWFRSTDTQYF
TGTGCCAGCAGCTGGTTTAGGAGCACAGATACGCAGTATTTT
>NA|TRBJ1-4|TRBD1|TRBV12-3/TRBV12-4
CASSSRQGRELFF
TGTGCCAGCAGTTCCAGACAGGGCAGGGAACTGTTTTTT
>NA|TRBJ2-1|NA|TRBV10-3
CATLGELNEQFF
TGTGCCACCCTAGGGGAGTTAAATGAGCAGTTCTTC
>NA|TRBJ2-3|TRBD2|TRBV4-1
CASSPKRGGQRDTQYF
TGCGCCAGCAGCCCCAAACGGGGGGGCCAGAGAGATACGCAGTATTTT
>NA|TRBJ1-2|NA|TRBV2
CASSEVATGYNYGYTF
TGTGCCAGCAGTGAAGTAGCTACAGGATACAACTATGGCTACACCTTC
>NA|TRBJ1-5|NA|TRBV6-2/TRBV6-3
CASSSGGILSNQPQHF
TGTGCCAGCAGTTCTGGGGGGATATTGAGCAATCAGCCCCAGCATTTT
>NA|TRBJ1-5|NA|TRBV5-1
CASSRGDKFEPQHF
TGCGCCAGCAGCAGGGGGGACAAGTTTGAGCCCCAGCATTTT
>NA|TRBJ1-2|NA|TRBV19
CASSIRFSQSYTF
TGTGCCAGTAGTATCAGGTTTTCCCAGAGCTACACCTTC
>NA|TRBJ1-4|NA|TRBV7-9
CASSPPPGEVREKLFF
TGTGCCAGCAGCCCACCTCCGGGAGAGGTCCGTGAAAAACTGTTTTTT
>once|TRBJ1-1|TRBD1|TRBV11-2
CASSFTRGFNTEAFF
TGTGCCAGCAGCTTTACCAGGGGGTTTAACACTGAAGCTTTCTTT
>NA|TRBJ2-3|NA|TRBV5-1
CASSLRAPGTDTQYF
TGCGCCAGCAGCTTGAGAGCTCCCGGGACAGATACGCAGTATTTT
>NA|TRBJ2-5|TRBD2|TRBV10-2
CASSDSGLAGVETQYF
TGCGCCAGCAGTGATTCCGGACTAGCGGGGGTAGAGACCCAGTACTTC
>NA|TRBJ1-2|TRBD1|TRBV4-3
CASSPTGGANYGYTF
TGCGCCAGCAGCCCAACAGGGGGCGCGAACTATGGCTACACCTTC
>NA|TRBJ1-2|NA|TRBV4-2
CASSRRTERDNYGYTF
TGTGCCAGCAGCCGGCGGACGGAAAGGGATAACTATGGCTACACCTTC
>NA|TRBJ1-2|NA|TRBV15
CATSRDLQDLNYGYTF
TGTGCCACCAGCAGAGATTTGCAGGACCTTAACTATGGCTACACCTTC
>NA|TRBJ2-1|TRBD2|TRBV5-1
CASSPGLAGINEQFF
TGCGCCAGCAGCCCCGGACTAGCGGGGATCAATGAGCAGTTCTTC
>NA|TRBJ1-6|TRBD1|TRBV30
CAWTRDRGGSPLHF
TGTGCCTGGACCCGGGACAGGGGTGGTTCACCCCTCCACTTT
>NA|TRBJ1-1|NA|TRBV5-5
CASSPVVSTEAFF
TGTGCCAGCAGCCCCGTTGTGAGCACTGAAGCTTTCTTT
>NA|TRBJ2-1|TRBD2|TRBV7-9
CASSSLAGFNEQFF
TGTGCCAGCAGCTCCCTAGCGGGCTTCAATGAGCAGTTCTTC
>NA|TRBJ1-4|NA|TRBV3-1/TRBV3-2
CASSQEIANEKLFF
TGTGCCAGCAGCCAAGAAATCGCTAATGAAAAACTGTTTTTT
>few|TRBJ2-7|TRBD2|TRBV11-2
CASSLQAGTSSYEQYF
TGTGCCAGCAGCCTCCAGGCCGGGACTAGCTCCTACGAGCAGTACTTC
>NA|TRBJ1-5|TRBD1|TRBV7-2
CASSWGTGVNQPQHF
TGTGCCAGCAGCTGGGGGACAGGGGTCAATCAGCCCCAGCATTTT
>NA|TRBJ1-1|TRBD1|TRBV27
CASSGQGTTEAFF
TGTGCCAGCAGCGGACAGGGGACCACTGAAGCTTTCTTT
>NA|TRBJ2-5|TRBD2|TRBV27
CASSLQTIGGRPTETQYF
TGTGCCAGCAGTCTACAGACTATAGGCGGGAGACCCACAGAGACCCAGTACTTC
>NA|TRBJ1-4|NA|TRBV5-6
CASRLTRGSNEKLFF
TGTGCCAGCAGGTTGACCAGGGGCAGTAATGAAAAACTGTTTTTT
>NA|TRBJ2-7|TRBD2|TRBV29-1
CSVEDRTSGPYEQYF
TGCAGCGTTGAAGATCGCACTAGCGGTCCCTACGAGCAGTACTTC
>NA|TRBJ1-2|TRBD1|TRBV7-2
CASSSGTGNGYTF
TGTGCCAGCAGTTCCGGGACAGGGAATGGCTACACCTTC
>NA|TRBJ2-2|TRBD1|TRBV5-6
CASSREGAGIYTGELFF
TGTGCCAGCAGCAGAGAGGGGGCAGGCATTTACACCGGGGAGCTGTTTTTT
>few|TRBJ1-2|NA|TRBV29-1
CSVEDQGTRRYTF
TGCAGCGTTGAAGATCAGGGGACAAGACGCTACACCTTC
>NA|TRBJ1-1|TRBD1|TRBV6-5
CASSPRTGGKTEAFF
TGTGCCAGCAGTCCCAGGACAGGGGGCAAAACTGAAGCTTTCTTT
>NA|TRBJ2-7|TRBD1|TRBV6-5
CASSYDRDPYEQYF
TGTGCCAGCAGTTACGACAGGGACCCCTACGAGCAGTACTTC
>NA|TRBJ2-7|NA|TRBV6-5
CASSLGLRGEQYF
TGTGCCAGCAGTTTAGGACTCAGGGGCGAGCAGTACTTC
>NA|TRBJ1-1|NA|TRBV27
CASSLSAWQNTEAFF
TGTGCCAGCAGTTTATCAGCATGGCAGAACACTGAAGCTTTCTTT
>few|TRBJ2-1|NA|TRBV28
CASSLNANEQFF
TGTGCCAGCAGTTTAAACGCGAATGAGCAGTTCTTC
>few|TRBJ1-5|NA|TRBV28
CASSLSQGTQPQHF
TGTGCCAGCAGTTTATCCCAGGGTACCCAGCCCCAGCATTTT
>NA|TRBJ2-6|NA|TRBV6-1
CASSDEGSGANVLTF
TGTGCCAGCAGTGACGAGGGGTCGGGGGCCAACGTCCTGACTTTC
>few|TRBJ1-6|NA|TRBV7-9
CASSLGRGYNSPLHF
TGTGCCAGCAGCCTCGGGAGAGGATATAATTCACCCCTCCACTTT